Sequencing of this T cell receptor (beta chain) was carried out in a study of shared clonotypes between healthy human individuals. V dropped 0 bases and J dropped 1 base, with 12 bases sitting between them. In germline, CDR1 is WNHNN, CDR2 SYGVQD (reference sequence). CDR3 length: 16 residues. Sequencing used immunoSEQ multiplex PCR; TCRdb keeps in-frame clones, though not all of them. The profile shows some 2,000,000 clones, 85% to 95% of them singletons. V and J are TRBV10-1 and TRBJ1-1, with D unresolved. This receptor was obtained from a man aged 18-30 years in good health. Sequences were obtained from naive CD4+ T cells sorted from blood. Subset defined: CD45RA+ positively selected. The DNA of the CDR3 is TGCGCCAGCAGTGAGTCGAGAGGGCCCAAGAACACTGAAGCTTTCTTT. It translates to CASSESRGPKNTEAFF.